This passage covers 7 T cell receptor beta chains from one sample sequenced in a study of blood T cell repertoires in COVID-19. The assay was immunoSEQ multiplex PCR, and TCRdb's table has in-frame clones only and misses some. The table has more than 80,000 clones, 70% to 90% seen once. Sequenced: peripheral blood. The origin of the receptors is a man aged 35 to 55 with acute or convalescent COVID-19.

This clone was counted only a few times. V and J are TRBV5-1 and TRBJ1-5; 9 bases are shared with TRBD1. Germline V CDR1 and CDR2: SGHRS, YFSETQ. V shed 4 bases, J shed 8 bases, and the junction held 7 bases outside the gene matches. The CDR3 loop spans 14 amino acids. CDR3 in amino acids: CASSPTGGREPQHF. CDR3 DNA: TGCGCCAGCAGCCCTACAGGGGGCAGGGAGCCCCAGCATTTT.

This clone was seen a handful of times. V gene TRBV27 combines with J gene TRBJ1-1; maybe TRBD1 (5 bases). CDR1 MNHEY and CDR2 SMNVEV come from the germline V gene (reference sequence). This CDR3 contains 14 residues. Between the trimmed V and J ends, which lost 0 bases and 5 bases, there was a span of 10 bases. This chain's CDR3 is CASSLSWGRTEAFF. Here the CDR3 DNA reads TGTGCCAGCAGTTTATCGTGGGGGAGGACTGAAGCTTTCTTT.

The chain has TRBV30 and TRBJ1-3; D perhaps matches TRBD1 (6 bases). CDR3 size: 13 residues. Germline CDR1 and CDR2: GTSNPN and SVGIG (reference sequence). Between the trimmed V and J ends, which lost 3 bases and 5 bases, there was a span of 11 bases. This CDR3 is CAWRATGRNTIYF. CDR3 sequence (DNA): TGTGCCTGGAGGGCTACAGGGAGAAACACCATATATTTT.

The chain links TRBV5-4 to TRBJ2-5, with TRBD1 matching over 7 bases. Germline trimming cut 4 bases from V and 6 bases from J; bases unmatched to any gene: 12. Per the germline V gene, CDR1 is SGHNT and CDR2 is YYREEE (reference sequence). This CDR3 spans 15 amino acids. The CDR3 DNA follows: TGTGCCAGCAGCGGAATCGACAGGGTGGGCAAGACCCAGTACTTC. It is translated as CASSGIDRVGKTQYF.

The V and J genes are TRBV30 and TRBJ2-5; tentative D call: TRBD2 (5 bases). From germline, CDR1 is GTSNPN and CDR2 SVGIG (reference sequence). The CDR3 totals 12 residues. Trimming left V 1 base short and J 5 bases short, with 8 bases between. DNA of the CDR3: TGTGCCTGGAGTGGAGGGTACGAGACCCAGTACTTC. Amino acids: CAWSGGYETQYF.

The CDR3 coding sequence is TGTGCCAGCAGCTTACGGGGACAGGTGGGCACTGAAGCTTTCTTT. It yields the protein CASSLRGQVGTEAFF. The J gene is TRBJ1-1, the V gene TRBV7-8; 8 bases line up with TRBD1. V lost 2 bases, J lost 4 bases, and 6 bases stayed unmatched. Germline V gene sequence: CDR1 SGHVS, CDR2 FQNEAQ. CDR3 length: 15 residues. Full variable domain (missing parts from reference TRBV7-8 and TRBJ1-1): GAGVSQSPRYKVAKRGQDVALRCDPISGHVSLFWYQQALGQGPEFLTYFQNEAQLDKSGLPSDRFFAERPEGSVSTLKIQRTQQEDSAVYLCASSLRGQVGTEAFFGQGTRLTVV.

This clone appeared a single time. The J gene is TRBJ2-7, the V gene TRBV6-2 or TRBV6-3; possible D gene TRBD1, 6 bases. The CDR3 is 14 residues long. Germline V gene data show CDR1 as MNHEY and CDR2 as SVGEGT. V gave up 6 bases and J gave up 6 bases, with 18 bases separating them. The CDR3 coding sequence is TGTGCCAGCAGCGAAAGGGCAGGGGAGATCGAGCAGTACTTC. It is translated as CASSERAGEIEQYF.